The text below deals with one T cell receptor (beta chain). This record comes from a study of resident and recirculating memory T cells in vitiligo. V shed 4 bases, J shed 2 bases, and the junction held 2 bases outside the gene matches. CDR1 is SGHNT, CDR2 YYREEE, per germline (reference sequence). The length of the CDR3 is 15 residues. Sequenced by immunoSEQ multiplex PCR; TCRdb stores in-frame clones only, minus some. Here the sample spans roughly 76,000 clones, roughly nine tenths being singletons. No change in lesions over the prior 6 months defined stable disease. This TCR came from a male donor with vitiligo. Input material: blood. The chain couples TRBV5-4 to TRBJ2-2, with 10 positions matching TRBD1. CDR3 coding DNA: TGTGCCAGCAGCCGGACAGGGGGTAACACCGGGGAGCTGTTTTTT. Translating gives CASSRTGGNTGELFF.